In its sample, the clone carrying this TCR beta chain was seen many times. Its specificity is unknown. Germline CDR1 LGHDT, CDR2 YNNKEL (reference sequence). The CDR3 is 14 residues long. Trimming pared 4 bases from V and 5 bases from J, leaving 12 bases between. Amplified TCR beta CDR3 regions derived from RNA transcripts. A set of HTBI primers served as the primers for a first-round RT-PCR of the TCR CDR3. Each CDR3 protein is one row after TCRdb ran MiXCR on the multiplex PCR reads. The repertoire includes over 250,000 distinct CDR3 sequences, around 22% of them detected once, and under 65% sits in the top ten. The sample is drawn from a study of T cells in Graves' hyperthyroidism and ophthalmopathy. Findings and limits, study-wide: Within blood appeared most thyroid clonotypes that had expanded above 0.001.

Uncontrolled infection, other autoimmune disease, pregnancy and lactation each barred patients from inclusion. Diagnostic decisions used clinical symptoms, serum thyroxine and TRAb, thyroid ultrasound and orbital computed tomography. Sequencing input: blood. This sequence joins TRBV3-1 and TRBJ1-5; D is perhaps TRBD1 (6 bases). This clonotype was obtained from a young man with Graves' ophthalmopathy. CDR3 bases: TGTGCCAGCAGCCCTCGGGCAGGGGATCAGCCCCAGCATTTT. Its protein is CASSPRAGDQPQHF.